This TCR beta chain stems from a study of shared clonotypes between healthy human individuals. Points from the study as a whole: Tissue TCR repertoires likely differ from these blood-only repertoires.

Of note for this clone: As yet, its antigen is unknown.

V was cut by 5 bases and J by 2 bases, with 11 bases left in between. Germline CDR1 is SGHTA and CDR2 is FQGNSA. The CDR3 has 14 amino acids. Assay runs were performed at deep level. Assay used: immunoSEQ multiplex PCR; TCRdb lists only in-frame clones, some missing. The table has fewer than 3 million clones, roughly 90% seen once. The sequence was obtained from a man younger than 35 in good health. Some clones in this sample may be carry-over from other donors' samples. The sequenced sample consisted of naive CD4+ T cells from PBMCs. This sample's subset: CD45RA+ positively selected. V gene TRBV7-2 combines with J gene TRBJ2-3; D unresolved. The CDR3 DNA reads TGTGCCAGCAGCAAACGATCGTTCACAGATACGCAGTATTTT. This encodes CASSKRSFTDTQYF.